This passage covers 31 T cell receptor beta chains from one sample sequenced in a study of cytomegalovirus exposure and HLA in healthy donors (dated by TCRdb to the late 2010s). Libraries were prepared through the immunoSEQ multiplex PCR assay. The multiplex PCR relied on a mix of 60 forward primers for TCR Vbeta segments and 13 reverse primers for TCR Jbeta segments. The table comes from immuneACCESS by way of TCRdb, which keeps in-frame sequences with V and J called. Part of the clones is missing from these tables; in studies checked, under half for an unresolved V gene and the rest for unknown reasons. Recorded for this sample are 150,000 to 200,000 clones; 65% to 80% of them occurred a single time. The top ten clonotypes cover approximately 3% of the sample. Sequencing input: PBMCs. The receptors were gathered from a male donor in good health and CMV-seronegative.

The rearrangement links TRBV19 to TRBJ2-7; 13 positions match TRBD2. The CDR3 is 14 residues long. The junction had 5 bases not matched to a gene; V was cut back by 5 bases and J by 7 bases. Germline CDR1 LNHDA, CDR2 SQIVND (reference sequence). Here the CDR3 reads CASSPQGLAGEQYF. The CDR3 DNA reads as TGTGCCAGTAGTCCCCAGGGACTAGCGGGAGAGCAGTACTTC.

V and J are TRBV5-4 and TRBJ2-1, with TRBD1 matching 12 bases. The CDR3 spans 15 residues. CDR1 is SGHNT and CDR2 is YYREEE in the germline V gene (reference sequence). The ends lost 4 bases at V and 10 bases at J; junction bases unmatched: 9. The CDR3 nucleotides read TGTGCCAGCAGCGGGGGACAGGGGGCAGGAGGGGAGCAGTTCTTC. Translation gives CASSGGQGAGGEQFF.

Comment on this clone: The same CDR3 arises from other DNA sequences in this sample as well. V usage is TRBV28 and J usage is TRBJ2-2; D uncertain. This CDR3 contains 11 residues. V lost 6 bases, J lost 4 bases, and 3 bases lay in between. Germline assignment: CDR1 MDHEN and CDR2 SYDVKM. CDR3 sequence: CASSSTGELFF. The CDR3 DNA sequence: TGTGCCAGCAGCTCCACCGGGGAGCTGTTTTTT.

This clone was detected once. The chain uses TRBV19 and TRBJ1-3; 7 bases agree with TRBD1. CDR3 length: 16 residues. Trimming removed 7 bases from V and 0 bases from J; junction bases left unmatched: 9. CDR1 and CDR2 (germline): LNHDA, SQIVND (reference sequence). The CDR3 region has the DNA TGTGCCAGTATTCGACAGGGACCCTACTCTGGAAACACCATATATTTT. It yields the protein CASIRQGPYSGNTIYF.

The V and J genes are TRBV5-6 and TRBJ1-1; maybe TRBD1 (6 bases). CDR3 length: 14 amino acids. The germline V and J ends were trimmed by 5 bases and 4 bases, with 15 bases remaining between them. The V gene's germline CDR1 is SGHDT and CDR2 YYEEEE. The CDR3 bases are TGTGCCAGCAGATACGCAGGGGCAGTCACTGAAGCTTTCTTT. It is translated as CASRYAGAVTEAFF.

This clone showed up just a few times. V is TRBV7-9 and J is TRBJ2-5; maybe TRBD2 (5 bases). This CDR3 contains 16 residues. Between the trimmed V and J ends, which lost 5 bases and 6 bases, there was a span of 22 bases. Germline CDR1 SEHNR, CDR2 FQNEAQ (reference sequence). CDR3 nucleotide sequence: TGTGCCAGCAGCACCCTACAGCCCGGTACTAGGCAGACCCAGTACTTC. Translation: CASSTLQPGTRQTQYF.

The chain couples TRBV11-2 to TRBJ1-1; possible D gene TRBD1, 6 bases. This CDR3 contains 13 residues. CDR1 is SGHAT, CDR2 FQNNGV, per germline. Trimming took 0 bases from V and 4 from J, leaving 6 bases between them. The CDR3 loop is CASSLEQGTEAFF. The CDR3 bases are TGTGCCAGCAGCTTAGAACAGGGCACTGAAGCTTTCTTT.

The chain couples TRBV9 to TRBJ1-5, with D maybe TRBD1 (6 bases). The V end lost 4 bases, the J end lost 2 bases, and 16 bases lay between the germline ends. CDR1 and CDR2 (germline): SGDLS, YYNGEE. The CDR3 has 16 residues. CDR3 nucleotides: TGTGCCAGCAGCTTCACAGGGCCGATTGGCAATCAGCCCCAGCATTTT. Amino acid sequence: CASSFTGPIGNQPQHF. The full variable domain, its missing parts supplied by reference TRBV9 and TRBJ1-5, is DSGVTQTPKHLITATGQRVTLRCSPRSGDLSVYWYQQSLDQGLQFLIQYYNGEERAKGNILERFSAQQFPDLHSELNLSSLELGDSALYFCASSFTGPIGNQPQHFGDGTRLSIL.

The chain joins TRBV7-9 to TRBJ1-6; TRBD1 might be the D (6 bases). The CDR3 loop spans 15 amino acids. The V end lost 7 bases, the J end lost 5 bases, and 15 bases lay between the germline ends. Germline V lookup: CDR1 SEHNR, CDR2 FQNEAQ (reference sequence). The CDR3 coding sequence is TGTGCCAGCAACTCGGGCACAGGGAATAATTCACCCCTCCACTTT. This codes for CASNSGTGNNSPLHF. The full variable domain, its missing parts supplied by reference TRBV7-9 and TRBJ1-6, is DTGVSQNPRHKITKRGQNVTFRCDPISEHNRLYWYRQTLGQGPEFLTYFQNEAQLEKSRLLSDRFSAERPKGSFSTLEIQRTEQGDSAMYLCASNSGTGNNSPLHFGNGTRLTVT.

This clone has a handful of counts. The CDR3 sequence: CASSEYRHQPQHF. CDR3 DNA: TGTGCCAGCAGTGAATACAGGCATCAGCCCCAGCATTTT. V is TRBV6-1 and J is TRBJ1-5, with a weak D call TRBD1 (5 bases). V lost 2 bases to trimming and J lost 5 bases, with 7 bases between them. This CDR3 contains 13 residues. Germline V gene sequence: CDR1 MNHNS, CDR2 SASEGT.

V gene TRBV27 combines with J gene TRBJ2-1; D possibly corresponds to TRBD2 (8 bases). Trimming removed 3 bases from V and 9 bases from J, with 27 bases in between. This CDR3 contains 18 residues. Per the germline V gene, CDR1 is MNHEY and CDR2 is SMNVEV (reference sequence). The CDR3 loop reads CASSLFPRTSRGIGEQFF. DNA of the CDR3: TGTGCCAGCAGTTTGTTTCCTCGGACTAGCAGGGGGATCGGTGAGCAGTTCTTC.

This chain connects TRBV9 to TRBJ1-5; no reliable D call. V dropped 4 bases and J dropped 2 bases, with 10 bases sitting between them. CDR1 is SGDLS, CDR2 YYNGEE, per germline. This CDR3 comprises 14 residues. The chain's CDR3 is CASSLGYGNQPQHF. The CDR3 DNA sequence: TGTGCCAGCAGCCTCGGGTACGGCAATCAGCCCCAGCATTTT.

This rearrangement joins TRBV6-1 to TRBJ2-5, with 9 positions matching TRBD1. CDR1 is MNHNS, CDR2 SASEGT, per germline. CDR3 length equals 11 residues. The CDR3 sequence is CASGTGREQYF. In nucleotides, the CDR3 is TGTGCTTCTGGGACAGGGAGGGAGCAGTACTTC.

This clone was recorded only once. This sequence joins TRBV7-8 and TRBJ2-3; 12 bases match TRBD2. CDR1 is SGHVS, CDR2 FQNEAQ, per germline. The CDR3 is 17 amino acids. V shed 5 bases and J 2 bases; nucleotides not matched to a gene: 8. The CDR3 loop reads CASSRGLAGSITDTQYF. CDR3 DNA: TGTGCCAGCAGCCGAGGACTAGCGGGAAGTATCACAGATACGCAGTATTTT.

The V and J genes are TRBV30 and TRBJ1-6; TRBD1 might be the D (5 bases). Trimming removed 3 bases from V and 4 bases from J, with 16 bases in between. Germline CDR1 GTSNPN, CDR2 SVGIG (reference sequence). The CDR3 spans 16 residues. The CDR3 loop is CAWSNRGTIYNSPLHF. The CDR3 DNA follows: TGTGCCTGGAGCAACCGCGGGACGATATATAATTCACCCCTCCACTTT.

CDR3 sequence (DNA): TGTGCCAGCAGTAGCGGATTTCTCTACAATGAGCAGTTCTTC. It specifies CASSSGFLYNEQFF. The V and J genes are TRBV6-5 and TRBJ2-1; D perhaps matches TRBD2 (5 bases). The V gene's germline CDR1 is MNHEY and CDR2 SVGAGI. Trimming left V 5 bases short and J 3 bases short, with 11 bases between. The CDR3 has 14 residues.

J is TRBJ1-5 and V is TRBV4-3; no firm D call. Germline assignment: CDR1 LGHNA and CDR2 YSLEER. The V end lost 0 bases, the J end lost 7 bases, and 7 bases lay between the germline ends. The CDR3 is 13 amino acids. The DNA of the CDR3 is TGCGCCAGCAGCCAAGATCTAGGACAGCCCCAGCATTTT. Translated: CASSQDLGQPQHF.

The chain carries TRBV5-1 and TRBJ2-2; D is unresolved. Trimming removed 0 bases from V and 0 bases from J, with 6 bases in between. The CDR3 totals 15 residues. The V gene's germline CDR1 is SGHRS and CDR2 YFSETQ. This CDR3 reads CASSLGLANTGELFF. The CDR3 DNA is TGCGCCAGCAGCTTGGGACTCGCGAACACCGGGGAGCTGTTTTTT. Filled out from reference TRBV5-1 and TRBJ2-2, the complete variable domain reads KAGVTQTPRYLIKTRGQQVTLSCSPISGHRSVSWYQQTPGQGLQFLFEYFSETQRNKGNFPGRFSGRQFSNSRSEMNVSTLELGDSALYLCASSLGLANTGELFFGEGSRLTVL.

The chain recombines TRBV10-3 with TRBJ1-1; D call uncertain. The CDR3 runs 12 residues. V lost 6 bases to trimming and J lost 6 bases, with 11 bases between them. Germline V CDR1 and CDR2: ENHRY, SYGVKD. The CDR3 DNA follows: TGTGCCATCAGGGGGAGAGAGGCTGAAGCTTTCTTT. It specifies CAIRGREAEAFF.

The chain is built from TRBV11-1 and TRBJ1-1, with 8 bases identical to TRBD1. V gave up 3 bases and J gave up 1 base; unmatched junction bases: 4. Germline lookup yields CDR1 SGHAT and CDR2 FQDESV (reference sequence). The CDR3 spans 15 residues. This chain's CDR3 is CASSFEGQANTEAFF. The CDR3 DNA follows: TGTGCCAGCAGCTTCGAGGGACAGGCGAACACTGAAGCTTTCTTT.

For this clone: The junction differs from germline at one of its ends, possibly a read error. The V call is TRBV7-9, the J call TRBJ2-2; 10 positions agree with TRBD1. The CDR3 sequence is 16 residues long. Looked up from germline, CDR1 is SEHNR and CDR2 is FQNEAQ (reference sequence). In nucleotides, the CDR3 is TGTTCCAGCAGCTTCGACAGGGGGCTGGACACCGGGGAGCTGTTTTTT. This encodes CSSSFDRGLDTGELFF.

The V and J genes are TRBV5-1 and TRBJ2-7; D gene ambiguous. This CDR3 region has 12 residues. Germline assignment: CDR1 SGHRS and CDR2 YFSETQ. V lost 4 bases and J 6 bases, leaving 11 bases between the germline ends. CDR3 sequence reads: CASSIDNSEQYF. The CDR3 DNA follows: TGCGCCAGCAGCATTGACAACTCCGAGCAGTACTTC. Supplemented by reference TRBV5-1 and TRBJ2-7, the full variable domain reads KAGVTQTPRYLIKTRGQQVTLSCSPISGHRSVSWYQQTPGQGLQFLFEYFSETQRNKGNFPGRFSGRQFSNSRSEMNVSTLELGDSALYLCASSIDNSEQYFGPGTRLTVT.

The chain combines TRBV9 with TRBJ2-5, with 8 bases identical to TRBD2. V dropped 4 bases and J dropped 0; count of bases not matched to a gene: 8. This CDR3 has 16 amino acids. Germline V gives CDR1 SGDLS, CDR2 YYNGEE. This CDR3 reads CASSIGLAENQETQYF. The CDR3, as DNA: TGTGCCAGCAGCATCGGACTAGCCGAGAACCAAGAGACCCAGTACTTC. The full variable domain, in which reference TRBV9 and TRBJ2-5 provide the parts outside the CDR3, is DSGVTQTPKHLITATGQRVTLRCSPRSGDLSVYWYQQSLDQGLQFLIQYYNGEERAKGNILERFSAQQFPDLHSELNLSSLELGDSALYFCASSIGLAENQETQYFGPGTRLLVL.

This clone was seen just once. J is TRBJ2-3 and V is TRBV7-9; no reliable D call. The CDR3 is 16 residues long. V dropped 0 bases and J dropped 0 bases, with 10 bases sitting between them. Per the germline V gene, CDR1 is SEHNR and CDR2 is FQNEAQ (reference sequence). The DNA of the CDR3 is TGTGCCAGCAGCTTAGCGGCGGCAGAAAGCACAGATACGCAGTATTTT. Its translation is CASSLAAAESTDTQYF.

V and J are TRBV5-1 and TRBJ1-3; a possible D gene is TRBD1 (5 bases). CDR3 length: 15 residues. The germline CDR1 and CDR2 sequences are SGHRS and YFSETQ. Trimming shortened V by 0 bases and J by 3 bases, and 10 bases separated the two germline ends. CDR3 residues: CASSLGQGYGNTIYF. The CDR3 nucleotides are TGCGCCAGCAGCTTGGGGCAGGGTTATGGAAACACCATATATTTT. The complete variable domain, with remaining parts taken from reference TRBV5-1 and TRBJ1-3, reads KAGVTQTPRYLIKTRGQQVTLSCSPISGHRSVSWYQQTPGQGLQFLFEYFSETQRNKGNFPGRFSGRQFSNSRSEMNVSTLELGDSALYLCASSLGQGYGNTIYFGEGSWLTVV.

This clone occurred once. The CDR3 reads CASSVVGSGGSGYNEQFF. The CDR3 DNA follows: TGTGCCAGCAGCGTAGTAGGTAGCGGGGGCTCGGGATACAATGAGCAGTTCTTC. J is TRBJ2-1 and V is TRBV9; 9 nucleotides agree with TRBD2. CDR1 and CDR2 (germline): SGDLS, YYNGEE. This CDR3 has 18 amino acids. The junction had 11 bases not matched to a gene; V was cut back by 0 bases and J by 4 bases.

The chain links TRBV6-1 to TRBJ2-7; 8 positions agree with TRBD2. Germline trimming cut 1 base from V and 5 bases from J; bases unmatched to any gene: 7. The germline CDR1 and CDR2 sequences are MNHNS and SASEGT. The CDR3 is made up of 15 amino acids. The CDR3 region has the DNA TGTGCCAGCAGTGAAGGGACTAGCAATCCCCACGAGCAGTACTTC. Its translation: CASSEGTSNPHEQYF.

The chain carries TRBV2 and TRBJ2-1; 9 positions agree with TRBD1. The trim removed 4 bases at V and 14 bases at J, leaving 9 bases unmatched. Germline values: CDR1 SNHLY, CDR2 FYNNEI. This CDR3 region has 13 residues. The CDR3 bases are TGTGCCAGCAGTGTCGAGGGACAGGGTGTAGAGTTCTTC. This gives the protein CASSVEGQGVEFF. The entire variable domain, with the rest obtained from reference TRBV2 and TRBJ2-1, is as follows: EPEVTQTPSHQVTQMGQEVILRCVPISNHLYFYWYRQILGQKVEFLVSFYNNEISEKSEIFDDQFSVERPDGSNFTLKIRSTKLEDSAMYFCASSVEGQGVEFFGPGTRLTVL.

In nucleotides, the CDR3 is TGTGCCAGCAGACGAAGGGGACAGGGGACGTCGGTGAACACTGAAGCTTTCTTT. It encodes CASRRRGQGTSVNTEAFF. The rearrangement uses TRBV7-2 and TRBJ1-1, with 10 bases that match TRBD1. The CDR3 spans 18 residues. Trimming cost V 6 bases and J 0 bases; bases outside gene matches: 13. Germline V gene lookup returns CDR1 SGHTA and CDR2 FQGNSA.

This chain uses TRBV9 with TRBJ1-2; weak D call: TRBD1 (6 bases). The CDR3 has 15 residues. Germline lookup yields CDR1 SGDLS and CDR2 YYNGEE. With 0 bases removed from V and 4 bases from J, the gap between germline ends came to 13 bases. The CDR3 coding sequence is TGTGCCAGCAGCGTAGGGCCGAAGGGGGTCTATGGCTACACCTTC. This translates into CASSVGPKGVYGYTF.

The V call is TRBV7-9, the J call TRBJ1-1; D is perhaps TRBD1 (6 bases). In germline, CDR1 is SEHNR, CDR2 FQNEAQ (reference sequence). The CDR3 contains 13 residues. The V gene lost 4 bases and the J gene lost 3 bases, with 9 bases spanning the gap. CDR3 nucleotide sequence: TGTGCCAGCAGCTACAGGGTCGACACTGAAGCTTTCTTT. Translated, it gives CASSYRVDTEAFF.